Presented here are 27 T cell receptor beta chains from one specimen sequenced in a study of OX40 agonist ivuxolimab in advanced cancers. Libraries were made using the immunoSEQ multiplex PCR assay. The table was pulled from immuneACCESS by TCRdb, which kept in-frame rearrangements only. Such tables lose some clones; where checked, under half of the loss comes from unresolved V genes, and the rest has no known cause. The sample has 65,000 to 90,000 clones on record, 90% of them singletons. The top ten hold about 0.51% of the sample. This sample comprised CD4+ or CD8+ T cells sorted from blood, obtained in a trial of the OX40 agonist ivuxolimab. The receptors originated from an adult with an advanced solid tumor such as melanoma, head and neck, liver or kidney cancer.

V and J are TRBV7-3 and TRBJ1-1; D is undetermined. Trimming cost V 3 bases and J 4 bases, with 9 bases left between them. The CDR3 runs to 13 residues. Germline V gene sequence: CDR1 SGHTA, CDR2 FQGTGA. The CDR3 loop reads CASSFTRTTEAFF. The CDR3, as DNA: TGTGCCAGCAGCTTCACCCGGACCACTGAAGCTTTCTTT.

The rearrangement joins TRBV7-9 to TRBJ2-2, with 13 bases lining up with TRBD2. There are 16 residues in the CDR3. Germline V gene data show CDR1 as SEHNR and CDR2 as FQNEAQ (reference sequence). Trimming at V came to 5 bases and at J to 5 bases, leaving 5 bases not matched to a gene. As DNA, the CDR3 is TGTGCCAGCAGCCGGACTAGCGGGAGTAGAACCGGGGAGCTGTTTTTT. This translates into CASSRTSGSRTGELFF.

V and J are TRBV29-1 and TRBJ1-4, with D perhaps matching TRBD1 (5 bases). Germline-derived CDR1 and CDR2 are SQVTM and ANQGSEA. V lost 4 bases and J lost 6, with 12 bases in between. The CDR3 runs to 13 residues. The CDR3 here is CSVGGRADEKLFF. In nucleotides, the CDR3 is TGCAGCGTTGGGGGCAGGGCAGATGAAAAACTGTTTTTT.

The chain links TRBV18 to TRBJ2-3; 7 nucleotides line up with TRBD2. The germline gives CDR1 KGHSH, CDR2 LQKENI. The CDR3 covers 15 residues. V lost 1 base and J lost 3; bases outside the gene matches: 4. CDR3 in DNA: TGTGCCAGCTCACCACGGGATAGCGGGACAGATACGCAGTATTTT. Translation gives CASSPRDSGTDTQYF. The variable domain in full, with the rest retrieved from reference TRBV18 and TRBJ2-3, is NAGVMQNPRHLVRRRGQEARLRCSPMKGHSHVYWYRQLPEEGLKFMVYLQKENIIDESGMPKERFSAEFPKEGPSILRIQQVVRGDSAAYFCASSPRDSGTDTQYFGPGTRLTVL.

The V call is TRBV5-6, the J call TRBJ2-7, with 9 bases lining up with TRBD1. The V gene end was trimmed by 4 bases and the J gene end by 2 bases; junction bases not matched to a gene: 7. Per the germline V gene, CDR1 is SGHDT and CDR2 is YYEEEE. The CDR3 extends over 15 amino acids. The CDR3 region has the DNA TGTGCCAGCAGCCCGGAGACAGGGGGGGCCTACGAGCAGTACTTC. This gives the protein CASSPETGGAYEQYF.

The chain is built from TRBV30 and TRBJ1-2; TRBD1 matches 7 bases. V shed 3 bases, J shed 8 bases, and the junction held 12 bases outside the gene matches. This CDR3 region has 14 residues. Germline V gene data show CDR1 as GTSNPN and CDR2 as SVGIG (reference sequence). The CDR3 protein is CAWSRDRARGGYTF. CDR3 sequence (DNA): TGTGCCTGGAGCCGTGACAGGGCTCGAGGAGGCTACACCTTC.

This chain joins TRBV7-9 and TRBJ2-7; 9 nucleotides agree with TRBD2. V lost 5 bases to trimming and J lost 2 bases; unmatched junction nucleotides: 13. Germline V gene data show CDR1 as SEHNR and CDR2 as FQNEAQ (reference sequence). There are 17 residues in the CDR3. The chain's CDR3 is CASSQTGRLAVTYEQYF. The DNA for the CDR3 is TGTGCCAGCAGCCAGACAGGGCGACTAGCGGTGACCTACGAGCAGTACTTC.

This clone was seen a single time. The chain joins TRBV30 to TRBJ2-1, with TRBD2 matching 9 bases. The CDR3 runs 15 residues. V shed 1 base and J 7 bases; nucleotides not matched to a gene: 8. Germline V lookup: CDR1 GTSNPN, CDR2 SVGIG (reference sequence). The CDR3 region has the DNA TGTGCCTGGAGTGAGGGACTAGCCGTGGGGAATGAGCAGTTCTTC. It is translated as CAWSEGLAVGNEQFF. Looking up the rest from reference TRBV30 and TRBJ2-1 gives the full variable domain: SQTIHQWPATLVQPVGSPLSLECTVEGTSNPNLYWYRQAAGRGLQLLFYSVGIGQISSEVPQNLSASRPQDRQFILSSKKLLLSDSGFYLCAWSEGLAVGNEQFFGPGTRLTVL.

The chain uses TRBV7-9 and TRBJ2-5; TRBD1 aligns across 10 bases. In germline, CDR1 is SEHNR, CDR2 FQNEAQ (reference sequence). This CDR3 contains 15 residues. With V trimmed by 6 bases and J by 5 bases, 9 bases remained unmatched. The CDR3 nucleotides are TGTGCCAGCAGGCCCAGACAGGGGGCAGGGGAGACCCAGTACTTC. Translating it yields CASRPRQGAGETQYF.

This clone has more than one count but fewer than ten. This sequence joins TRBV7-9 and TRBJ2-1, with a weak D call TRBD1 (5 bases). Deletions cut 4 bases from V and 6 bases from J, with 13 bases between. The CDR3 sequence is 14 residues long. Germline loops: CDR1 SEHNR, CDR2 FQNEAQ (reference sequence). The DNA for the CDR3 is TGTGCCAGCAGCTCCCCCCTGGGGCCCAATGAGCAGTTCTTC. The encoded protein is CASSSPLGPNEQFF.

The rearrangement links TRBV28 to TRBJ2-1; a possible D gene is TRBD2 (6 bases). The CDR3 spans 17 residues. Germline lookup yields CDR1 MDHEN and CDR2 SYDVKM. Between the trimmed V and J ends, which lost 1 base and 2 bases, there was a span of 15 bases. CDR3 in amino acids: CASSLFSLARPYNEQFF. CDR3 DNA sequence: TGTGCCAGCAGTTTATTTTCCCTAGCGCGTCCCTACAATGAGCAGTTCTTC.

J is TRBJ2-5 and V is TRBV6-6, with 7 bases identical to TRBD2. CDR1 MNHNY and CDR2 SVGAGI come from the germline V gene (reference sequence). The CDR3 contains 14 residues. With V trimmed by 6 bases and J by 1 base, 5 bases remained unmatched. The CDR3 nucleotides read TGTGCCAGCAGACCTCTAGCGGCCCAAGAGACCCAGTACTTC. It encodes CASRPLAAQETQYF.

The chain employs TRBV19 and TRBJ2-1, with TRBD2 identical over 8 bases. The ends lost 3 bases at V and 10 bases at J; junction bases unmatched: 11. This CDR3 is 15 amino acids long. Germline values: CDR1 LNHDA, CDR2 SQIVND (reference sequence). CDR3 nucleotides: TGTGCCAGTAGTATCCTAGCGGGCGAATCCGGAGAGCAGTTCTTC. Translated, it gives CASSILAGESGEQFF.

This chain uses TRBV4-1 with TRBJ1-1, with 7 bases aligning to TRBD1. Germline loops: CDR1 MGHRA, CDR2 YSYEKL. V dropped 1 base and J dropped 4; count of bases not matched to a gene: 6. This CDR3 spans 15 amino acids. This CDR3 reads CASSQVGRGGTEAFF. Written as DNA, the CDR3 is TGCGCCAGCAGCCAAGTGGGCAGGGGGGGCACTGAAGCTTTCTTT.

This chain uses TRBV4-2 with TRBJ2-2; 9 bases match TRBD1. CDR3 length: 16 residues. Germline lookup yields CDR1 LGHNA and CDR2 YNFKEQ. V lost 0 bases and J lost 7; bases outside the gene matches: 6. DNA of the CDR3: TGTGCCAGCAGCCAAGAAGTGACAGGGGGGGTCGGGGAGCTGTTTTTT. Translation gives CASSQEVTGGVGELFF.

V is TRBV28 and J is TRBJ1-3; D is uncertain. Germline CDR1 MDHEN, CDR2 SYDVKM. This CDR3 has 16 amino acids. Trimming removed 6 bases at V and 0 bases at J, with 15 bases between. Here the CDR3 DNA reads TGTGCCAGCAGCCCCGTGGAGCCTCTCTCTGGAAACACCATATATTTT. This encodes CASSPVEPLSGNTIYF.

The chain combines TRBV10-3 with TRBJ2-5; D gene unclear. Germline CDR1 is ENHRY and CDR2 is SYGVKD. This CDR3 has 13 amino acids. The V and J ends lost 2 bases and 4 bases respectively, with 8 bases between them. DNA for the CDR3: TGTGCCATCAGTGAGCCCAGGATAGAGACCCAGTACTTC. This encodes CAISEPRIETQYF.

This sequence joins TRBV14 and TRBJ2-7; TRBD2 aligns across 9 bases. The CDR3 contains 15 residues. Germline V CDR1 and CDR2: SGHDN, FVKESK. V lost 5 bases, J lost 5 bases, and 10 bases stayed unmatched. CDR3 in amino acids: CASSSQPGLAHEQYF. DNA for the CDR3: TGTGCCAGCAGCTCCCAACCGGGACTAGCCCACGAGCAGTACTTC.

This clone has a handful of counts. The V call is TRBV18, the J call TRBJ1-2; 9 bases fit TRBD1. The germline CDR1 and CDR2 sequences are KGHSH and LQKENI. The CDR3 has 15 residues. V was pared by 5 bases and J by 4 bases, with 8 bases of the junction left unmatched. The CDR3 nucleotides are TGTGCCAGCTCAAACACAGGGGGCGCGGTCTATGGCTACACCTTC. This gives the protein CASSNTGGAVYGYTF.

The rearrangement joins TRBV7-2 to TRBJ2-3; 7 bases line up with TRBD2. Germline V gene lookup returns CDR1 SGHTA and CDR2 FQGNSA. The length of the CDR3 is 16 residues. V trimming: 2 bases; J trimming: 0 bases; junction bases outside the gene matches: 5. The CDR3 bases are TGTGCCAGCAGCTTATCCAGCGGGACTAGCACAGATACGCAGTATTTT. Translated, it gives CASSLSSGTSTDTQYF.

The CDR3: CAARGVNTGELFF. The DNA of the CDR3 is TGTGCCGCTAGAGGGGTAAACACCGGGGAGCTGTTTTTT. The rearrangement uses TRBV19 and TRBJ2-2, with D perhaps TRBD1 or TRBD2 (5 bases each). The V gene's germline CDR1 is LNHDA and CDR2 SQIVND (reference sequence). Trimming left V 11 bases short and J 2 bases short, with 12 bases between. CDR3 size: 13 residues. Full variable domain (missing parts from reference TRBV19 and TRBJ2-2): DGGITQSPKYLFRKEGQNVTLSCEQNLNHDAMYWYRQDPGQGLRLIYYSQIVNDFQKGDIAEGYSVSREKKESFPLTVTSAQKNPTAFYLCAARGVNTGELFFGEGSRLTVL.

In its sample, this clone was seen a few times. This chain connects TRBV27 to TRBJ1-1, with a tentative D call TRBD1 (5 bases). This CDR3 has 14 amino acids. Trimming shortened V by 8 bases and J by 3 bases, and 16 bases separated the two germline ends. Germline CDR1 reads MNHEY; CDR2 reads SMNVEV (reference sequence). The CDR3 bases are TGTGCCAGCGGTACTTGGGGGGAGTACACTGAAGCTTTCTTT. Translating gives CASGTWGEYTEAFF.

This clone came up once. Written as DNA, the CDR3 is TGTGCCAGCAGCTTAATAACCTACGAGCAGTACTTC. Translation: CASSLITYEQYF. This chain joins TRBV11-2 and TRBJ2-7, with D uncertain. Trimming removed 2 bases from V and 2 bases from J, with 4 bases in between. The CDR3 covers 12 residues. Germline V gene data show CDR1 as SGHAT and CDR2 as FQNNGV.

This chain connects TRBV27 to TRBJ2-1, with a tentative D call TRBD2 (6 bases). V was trimmed by 0 bases and J by 1 base, leaving 13 bases between them. Germline V gene sequence: CDR1 MNHEY, CDR2 SMNVEV (reference sequence). The CDR3 has 17 residues. The chain's CDR3 is CASSLSLATGSYNEQFF. The CDR3 coding sequence is TGTGCCAGCAGTTTATCGCTAGCGACGGGTTCCTACAATGAGCAGTTCTTC.

This sequence joins TRBV9 and TRBJ2-7; TRBD2 agrees at 8 bases. The V gene end was trimmed by 4 bases and the J gene end by 0 bases; junction bases not matched to a gene: 3. The CDR3 is 14 amino acids. Germline CDR1 reads SGDLS; CDR2 reads YYNGEE. The CDR3 protein is CASSPSGSSYEQYF. DNA for the CDR3: TGTGCCAGCAGCCCAAGCGGGAGCTCCTACGAGCAGTACTTC.

This chain connects TRBV30 to TRBJ1-1, with TRBD1 identical over 8 bases. This CDR3 has 15 amino acids. CDR1 and CDR2 from the germline V gene are GTSNPN and SVGIG (reference sequence). Trimming cost V 7 bases and J 4 bases; bases outside gene matches: 14. The CDR3 DNA follows: TGTGCCTCTAAAAAAAAGGGACAGGATGGCACTGAAGCTTTCTTT. Encoded protein: CASKKKGQDGTEAFF.

The genes are TRBV18 and TRBJ1-1; D is unresolved. The ends were cut back, 2 bases at V and 4 bases at J, with 8 bases in the middle. Germline V gene lookup returns CDR1 KGHSH and CDR2 LQKENI. CDR3 length: 13 amino acids. CDR3 sequence reads: CASSPGVGTEAFF. CDR3 coding DNA: TGTGCCAGCTCACCAGGGGTTGGCACTGAAGCTTTCTTT.